This TCR beta chain was identified in a study of vaccination effects on CD4 cells after COVID-19. In the study overall: Participants got two doses of BNT162b2 or mRNA-1273 vaccine.

Method: immunoSEQ multiplex PCR; TCRdb's copy keeps in-frame clones and lacks some. The sample yields tens of thousands of clones, approximately 70% seen once. Expansion of antigen-specific CD4+ T cells with viral peptide pools was carried out by the ViraFEST assay before sequencing. After less than 11 days in culture, the CD4+ T cells were isolated. Vaccine recipients lacked prior SARS-CoV-2 infection and had negative nucleocapsid antibodies. Every well housed two million PBMC, which grew in culture alongside roughly 10 IU/ml IL-2 and 10 ug/ml peptides. Both day 3 and day 7 saw half the medium replaced with IL-2 medium. As for this clone: Its specificity is unknown.

Material: CD4+ T cells from PBMCs cultured with HCoV-OC43 spike peptides, obtained before COVID-19 vaccination. Documented subset: HCoV-OC43 spike overlapping peptide pool stimulation. The origin of this receptor is a human donor who received a COVID-19 vaccine.

CDR3: CAWSVGGGVNQPQHF. The CDR3 coding sequence is TGTGCCTGGAGTGTAGGCGGGGGGGTGAATCAGCCCCAGCATTTT. The gene calls are TRBV30 and TRBJ1-5; D possibly corresponds to TRBD1 (5 bases). The length of the CDR3 is 15 residues. In germline, CDR1 is GTSNPN, CDR2 SVGIG (reference sequence). V was shortened by 0 bases and J by 4 bases, with 13 bases between the two germline ends.